The 30 T cell receptor beta chains presented below share a single source sample, sequenced in a study of CD8 T cells in Susac syndrome. RNA totalling roughly 0.5 to 1 ug underwent reverse transcription with random hexamers. MiXCR, applied by TCRdb to the immunoSEQ multiplex PCR reads, yields one record per CDR3 protein. The data show around 170,000 distinct CDR3 sequences, approximately 95% seen once. Material: CD8+ T cells from PBMCs. The receptors originated from a human donor with Susac syndrome.

CDR3 region: CASSLPGLRDNSPLHF. The DNA for the CDR3 is TGTGCCAGCAGCCTACCGGGGCTCAGAGATAATTCACCCCTCCACTTT. This rearrangement joins TRBV6-2 or TRBV6-3 to TRBJ1-6; D is possibly TRBD1 (5 bases). The CDR3 contains 16 residues. From germline, CDR1 is MNHEY and CDR2 SVGEGT. V was clipped by 6 bases and J by 5 bases, with 17 bases between them.

The V call is TRBV5-1, the J call TRBJ1-3, with D unresolved. With 0 bases removed from V and 0 bases from J, the gap between germline ends came to 13 bases. Germline loops: CDR1 SGHRS, CDR2 YFSETQ. CDR3 length equals 17 residues. In DNA, the CDR3 is TGCGCCAGCAGCTTGGCTCAAGGACGGCACTCTGGAAACACCATATATTTT. Protein sequence: CASSLAQGRHSGNTIYF.

The V gene is TRBV11-1, the J gene TRBJ2-7, with D uncertain. CDR3 size: 14 residues. Per the germline V gene, CDR1 is SGHAT and CDR2 is FQDESV (reference sequence). V was cut by 5 bases and J by 5 bases, with 16 bases left in between. The CDR3 DNA reads TGTGCCAGCAGCCCCCGTTCGTCCCCCAACGAGCAGTACTTC. Translated: CASSPRSSPNEQYF.

This clonotype was seen only a few times. The rearrangement links TRBV5-6 to TRBJ1-1; D perhaps matches TRBD1 (5 bases). Trimming cost V 0 bases and J 1 base, with 7 bases left between them. Germline V gene lookup returns CDR1 SGHDT and CDR2 YYEEEE. This CDR3 contains 14 residues. CDR3 sequence reads: CASSLGTGNTEAFF. The CDR3 nucleotides read TGTGCCAGCAGCTTGGGTACAGGGAACACTGAAGCTTTCTTT.

The chain links TRBV2 to TRBJ2-3; D may be TRBD1 or TRBD2 (5 bases each). The V gene's germline CDR1 is SNHLY and CDR2 FYNNEI. Trimming took 1 base from V and 1 from J, leaving 9 bases between them. There are 15 residues in the CDR3. The CDR3 bases are TGTGCCAGCAGTGAAGGGCAGGGACGCACAGATACGCAGTATTTT. Amino acid sequence: CASSEGQGRTDTQYF.

The V gene is TRBV11-2, the J gene TRBJ2-1; TRBD2 aligns across 11 bases. Unmatched junction bases numbered 10, after V lost 5 bases and J lost 7 bases. The CDR3 runs 16 residues. CDR1 is SGHAT and CDR2 is FQNNGV in the germline V gene. The CDR3 nucleotides are TGTGCCAGCAGCGGACTAGCGGGCGGCCTTAGGAATGAGCAGTTCTTC. Translating it yields CASSGLAGGLRNEQFF.

The chain is built from TRBV15 and TRBJ2-4, with 8 bases aligning to TRBD2. V was clipped by 1 base and J by 5 bases; unmatched bases: 10. Germline V gene sequence: CDR1 LNHNV, CDR2 YYDKDF (reference sequence). CDR3 length: 17 amino acids. The CDR3 sequence: CATSRGRSGSVENIQYF. CDR3 DNA: TGTGCCACCAGCAGAGGACGGAGCGGGAGTGTAGAAAACATTCAGTACTTC. The full variable domain, its missing parts supplied by reference TRBV15 and TRBJ2-4, is DAMVIQNPRYQVTQFGKPVTLSCSQTLNHNVMYWYQQKSSQAPKLLFHYYDKDFNNEADTPDNFQSRRPNTSFCFLDIRSPGLGDTAMYLCATSRGRSGSVENIQYFGAGTRLSVL.

The chain has TRBV9 and TRBJ2-7; tentative D call: TRBD1 (5 bases). V lost 4 bases to trimming and J lost 0 bases, with 8 bases between them. Germline V gene sequence: CDR1 SGDLS, CDR2 YYNGEE. The CDR3 spans 13 residues. DNA for the CDR3: TGTGCCAGCAGCTCGGACATCTCCTACGAGCAGTACTTC. This encodes CASSSDISYEQYF.

The V gene is TRBV5-1, the J gene TRBJ2-5; TRBD1 agrees at 7 bases. The V gene's germline CDR1 is SGHRS and CDR2 YFSETQ. After removal of 2 bases from V and 3 bases from J, the junction contained 10 bases not matched to a gene. The CDR3 runs 16 residues. As DNA, the CDR3 is TGCGCCAGCAGCTTTCGACAGGGTGCGTCTGAAGAGACCCAGTACTTC. Translating it yields CASSFRQGASEETQYF.

The chain employs TRBV13 and TRBJ1-1; unclear D gene. The V and J ends lost 3 bases and 5 bases respectively, with 16 bases between them. CDR3 length: 15 residues. Germline values: CDR1 PRHDT, CDR2 FYEKMQ (reference sequence). The CDR3 reads CASSLEKGWDTEAFF. CDR3 nucleotides: TGTGCCAGCAGCTTGGAGAAGGGCTGGGATACTGAAGCTTTCTTT.

The V gene is TRBV24-1, the J gene TRBJ2-2; 11 bases line up with TRBD2. Germline V gene sequence: CDR1 KGHDR, CDR2 SFDVKD. The trim removed 2 bases at V and 6 bases at J, leaving 4 bases unmatched. CDR3 length equals 16 residues. CDR3 in DNA: TGTGCCACCAGTGATTCGACTAGCGGGGCGCCCGGGGAGCTGTTTTTT. This codes for CATSDSTSGAPGELFF.

The chain has TRBV5-1 and TRBJ2-3; D is ambiguous. CDR1 SGHRS and CDR2 YFSETQ come from the germline V gene. The CDR3 sequence is 14 residues long. The V gene lost 4 bases and the J gene lost 2 bases, with 11 bases spanning the gap. DNA of the CDR3: TGCGCCAGCAGCAACCTCCTAAACACAGATACGCAGTATTTT. Translated: CASSNLLNTDTQYF. The full variable domain, rest sourced from reference TRBV5-1 and TRBJ2-3, is KAGVTQTPRYLIKTRGQQVTLSCSPISGHRSVSWYQQTPGQGLQFLFEYFSETQRNKGNFPGRFSGRQFSNSRSEMNVSTLELGDSALYLCASSNLLNTDTQYFGPGTRLTVL.

The chain recombines TRBV4-1 with TRBJ2-7, with 8 positions matching TRBD2. The J segment lost 11 bases and the V segment lost 1 base, leaving 4 bases of the junction unmatched. The germline CDR1 and CDR2 sequences are MGHRA and YSYEKL. The CDR3 runs 12 residues. This chain's CDR3 is CASSQGAGAEYF. The CDR3 region has the DNA TGCGCCAGCAGCCAAGGAGCGGGGGCGGAGTACTTC.

The chain couples TRBV4-1 to TRBJ2-7, with a possible D match to TRBD2 (5 bases). V lost 1 base to trimming and J lost 6 bases, with 10 bases between them. The CDR3 is 13 residues long. CDR1 is MGHRA, CDR2 YSYEKL, per germline. The CDR3 reads CASSQVVGGEQYF. The CDR3 DNA sequence: TGCGCCAGCAGCCAAGTCGTAGGAGGCGAGCAGTACTTC.

The rearrangement joins TRBV12-3 or TRBV12-4 to TRBJ2-5, with 11 bases matching TRBD1. Unmatched junction bases numbered 9, after V lost 5 bases and J lost 4 bases. CDR3 length: 16 amino acids. The CDR3 reads CASSPGTGGLGETQYF. CDR3 coding DNA: TGTGCCAGCAGTCCCGGGACAGGGGGTTTGGGAGAGACCCAGTACTTC.

The gene calls are TRBV14 and TRBJ1-2; D remains ambiguous. V lost 3 bases to trimming and J lost 2 bases, with 10 bases between them. There are 14 residues in the CDR3. CDR1 and CDR2 from the germline V gene are SGHDN and FVKESK. The CDR3: CASSQVRANYGYTF. As DNA, the CDR3 is TGTGCCAGCAGCCAGGTCCGGGCCAACTATGGCTACACCTTC.

J is TRBJ1-1 and V is TRBV6-4; D gene ambiguous. The CDR3 length is 13 residues. V lost 8 bases and J lost 0, with 10 bases in between. Germline-derived CDR1 and CDR2 are MRHNA and SNTAGT. CDR3 protein: CASGVNMNTEAFF. CDR3 in DNA: TGTGCCAGCGGAGTTAATATGAACACTGAAGCTTTCTTT.

This chain links TRBV29-1 with TRBJ2-5, with 8 bases that match TRBD2. V dropped 3 bases and J dropped 2; count of bases not matched to a gene: 8. In germline, CDR1 is SQVTM, CDR2 ANQGSEA. This CDR3 has 15 amino acids. The chain's CDR3 is CSVDRGLDFQETQYF. CDR3 sequence (DNA): TGCAGCGTTGACCGGGGACTAGACTTTCAAGAGACCCAGTACTTC.

This clonotype was seen only once. The chain links TRBV10-3 to TRBJ1-1; TRBD1 might be the D (5 bases). CDR1 and CDR2 (germline): ENHRY, SYGVKD. The CDR3 is 17 amino acids. V shed 0 bases and J shed 6 bases, with 20 bases lying between them. CDR3 loop: CAISESISGGSSAEAFF. The CDR3 DNA follows: TGTGCCATCAGTGAGTCGATAAGCGGGGGGTCAAGCGCTGAAGCTTTCTTT.

The chain is built from TRBV18 and TRBJ1-4; 10 bases align to TRBD1. Germline V CDR1 and CDR2: KGHSH, LQKENI. J gave up 4 bases and V 1 base, and 6 bases lay outside the gene matches. The CDR3 loop spans 17 amino acids. The CDR3 loop reads CASSPLNRDRGNEKLFF. The CDR3 nucleotides read TGTGCCAGCTCACCACTCAACCGGGACAGGGGTAATGAAAAACTGTTTTTT.

CDR3 bases: TGTGCCAGCAGTTATGGCTTACTAGCGGGACCTGGGGATGAGCAGTTCTTC. Amino acid sequence: CASSYGLLAGPGDEQFF. The V and J genes are TRBV12-3 or TRBV12-4 and TRBJ2-1, with 10 bases aligning to TRBD2. The ends lost 4 bases at V and 8 bases at J; junction bases unmatched: 14. This CDR3 is 17 amino acids long.

The V and J genes are TRBV5-1 and TRBJ1-6; no clear D. The CDR3 has 14 residues. Germline CDR1 is SGHRS and CDR2 is YFSETQ. The germline V and J ends were trimmed by 1 base and 9 bases, with 11 bases remaining between them. CDR3 DNA: TGCGCCAGCAGCTTGAGCGGCTTAGGTTCACCCCTCCACTTT. This gives the protein CASSLSGLGSPLHF.

This rearrangement joins TRBV7-3 to TRBJ1-2, with a weak D call TRBD1 (5 bases). The CDR3 is 15 residues long. Germline lookup yields CDR1 SGHTA and CDR2 FQGTGA. Trimming removed 4 bases at V and 4 bases at J, with 16 bases between. The CDR3 coding sequence is TGTGCCAGCAGCTCGACAGACCCAAAAACCTATGGCTACACCTTC. Residues: CASSSTDPKTYGYTF.

The rearrangement joins TRBV20-1 to TRBJ1-2, with 10 nucleotides matching TRBD1. This CDR3 is 15 amino acids long. Germline CDR1 DFQATT, CDR2 SNEGSKA (reference sequence). V shed 5 bases, J shed 3 bases, and the junction held 9 bases outside the gene matches. CDR3 sequence reads: CSALSGQGMHYGYTF. CDR3 in DNA: TGCAGTGCTTTGTCGGGACAGGGGATGCACTATGGCTACACCTTC.

In this sample, this clonotype turned up once. The V gene is TRBV4-1, the J gene TRBJ1-1, with D unresolved. Germline V CDR1 and CDR2: MGHRA, YSYEKL. CDR3 length: 16 residues. Trimming cost V 1 base and J 3 bases, with 15 bases left between them. CDR3 DNA: TGCGCCAGCAGCCAAGTCGGGGTTGGGTCGGACACTGAAGCTTTCTTT. Protein product: CASSQVGVGSDTEAFF.

The rearrangement joins TRBV13 to TRBJ2-3; 9 positions match TRBD1. V trimming: 8 bases; J trimming: 4 bases; junction bases outside the gene matches: 16. Per germline, CDR1 PRHDT and CDR2 FYEKMQ (reference sequence). CDR3 size: 17 residues. The CDR3 loop is CASHNPKRDRAADTQYF. CDR3 bases: TGTGCCAGCCATAATCCAAAGCGGGACAGGGCGGCAGATACGCAGTATTTT.

The gene calls are TRBV4-1 and TRBJ2-7; 10 bases map to TRBD1. The CDR3 has 16 amino acids. With 3 bases clipped from V and 3 bases from J, the junction kept 8 bases outside the gene matches. From germline, CDR1 is MGHRA and CDR2 YSYEKL. CDR3 bases: TGCGCCAGCAGCCAGCCCGGGACAGGGGTCGGCTACGAGCAGTACTTC. Protein sequence: CASSQPGTGVGYEQYF.

V and J are TRBV20-1 and TRBJ1-2; weak D call: TRBD1 (5 bases). Germline assignment: CDR1 DFQATT and CDR2 SNEGSKA (reference sequence). The CDR3 extends over 13 amino acids. V lost 6 bases and J 4 bases, leaving 15 bases between the germline ends. The CDR3, as DNA: TGCAGTGCCGTTGACAGCGGTACCTATGGCTACACCTTC. The encoded protein is CSAVDSGTYGYTF.

The CDR3: CATSSTDSYEQYF. In nucleotides, the CDR3 is TGTGCCACCAGCAGCACGGACTCCTACGAGCAGTACTTC. V usage is TRBV15 and J usage is TRBJ2-7, with no clear D. Trimming took off 3 bases at V and 0 bases at J, with 6 bases between the two ends. The CDR3 is 13 residues long. CDR1 is LNHNV and CDR2 is YYDKDF in the germline V gene (reference sequence).

This chain's CDR3 is CASSTGGWRTEAFF. The CDR3 region has the DNA TGTGCCAGCTCGACAGGGGGCTGGAGGACTGAAGCTTTCTTT. This rearrangement joins TRBV27 to TRBJ1-1, with 10 bases identical to TRBD1. V lost 8 bases to trimming and J lost 5 bases; unmatched junction nucleotides: 8. CDR1 is MNHEY and CDR2 is SMNVEV in the germline V gene (reference sequence). This CDR3 contains 14 residues.